The present T cell receptor (beta chain) was sequenced within a study of blood T cell repertoires in COVID-19. Data came from immunoSEQ multiplex PCR; TCRdb stores just in-frame clones and leaves some out. This table holds some 98,000 clones, roughly 79% found once. The sequence was collected from a man between 70 and 80 years old with acute or convalescent COVID-19. The sample comprised peripheral blood.

For the CDR3, the DNA is TGTGCCAGCAGCCAAGAGGCCAGACTAGCGGGGGACACAGATACGCAGTATTTT. Translating it yields CASSQEARLAGDTDTQYF. V usage is TRBV14 and J usage is TRBJ2-3, with 12 bases aligning to TRBD2. Trimming took 0 bases from V and 2 from J; bases not matched to a gene: 6. This CDR3 is 18 amino acids long. Germline CDR1 is SGHDN and CDR2 is FVKESK.